The next 14 T cell receptor beta chains were all read from a single sample in a study of cytomegalovirus exposure and HLA in healthy donors. The table came from immunoSEQ multiplex PCR; TCRdb's copy has only in-frame clones and leaves some out. The data contain about 200,000 clones, around four fifths of them singletons. Sequenced: PBMCs. The receptors shown here come from a woman aged 18-35 years in good health and CMV-seronegative.

Regarding this clone: Other DNA sequences within the sample encode an identical CDR3. This chain connects TRBV5-1 to TRBJ2-7; D is possibly TRBD2 (5 bases). Germline V gives CDR1 SGHRS, CDR2 YFSETQ. The CDR3 has 12 residues. With 3 bases removed from V and 2 bases from J, the gap between germline ends came to 6 bases. The CDR3 sequence is CASSSGAYEQYF. CDR3 DNA sequence: TGCGCCAGCAGCTCCGGGGCCTACGAGCAGTACTTC.

The chain has TRBV7-8 and TRBJ2-2; 7 nucleotides align to TRBD2. In germline, CDR1 is SGHVS, CDR2 FQNEAQ. The CDR3 has 16 residues. Trimming removed 4 bases from V and 0 bases from J; junction bases left unmatched: 5. CDR3 region: CASSSRSGTNTGELFF. CDR3 DNA: TGTGCCAGCAGCTCGAGAAGCGGGACGAACACCGGGGAGCTGTTTTTT.

This clone has a handful of counts. The rearrangement joins TRBV5-1 to TRBJ1-1; tentatively, D is TRBD1 (6 bases). Trimming left V 5 bases short and J 4 bases short, with 24 bases between. The CDR3 is 17 residues long. Germline V CDR1 and CDR2: SGHRS, YFSETQ. The CDR3: CASSSRGAGTQGTEAFF. As DNA, the CDR3 is TGCGCCAGCAGTTCTCGGGGGGCCGGTACTCAAGGCACTGAAGCTTTCTTT.

V and J are TRBV1 and TRBJ1-5. TRBV1 is tagged as a pseudogene. This CDR3 is 13 amino acids long. The CDR3: CTSSQDWSQPQHF. For the CDR3, the DNA is TGCACCAGCAGCCAAGATTGGAGTCAGCCCCAGCATTTT.

This chain uses TRBV14 with TRBJ2-7; maybe TRBD1 (7 bases). The germline V gene encodes CDR1 SGHDN and CDR2 FVKESK. Trimming took off 3 bases at V and 5 bases at J, with 14 bases between the two ends. This CDR3 has 14 residues. The CDR3 sequence: CASSQYRGGNEQYF. The CDR3 nucleotides read TGTGCCAGCAGCCAGTACAGGGGAGGAAACGAGCAGTACTTC.

The chain uses TRBV2 and TRBJ2-1; D not certain. V was clipped by 4 bases and J by 4 bases, with 11 bases between them. CDR1 and CDR2 from the germline V gene are SNHLY and FYNNEI. The CDR3 extends over 14 amino acids. This chain's CDR3 is CASSAIEGYNEQFF. The CDR3 DNA follows: TGTGCCAGCAGTGCTATCGAAGGGTACAATGAGCAGTTCTTC.

The chain employs TRBV20-1 and TRBJ2-7, with no clear D. The germline gives CDR1 DFQATT, CDR2 SNEGSKA (reference sequence). Trimming left V 0 bases short and J 9 bases short, with 9 bases between. This CDR3 comprises 11 residues. In DNA, the CDR3 is TGCAGTGCTAGAGATCGGGCCGGGCAGTACTTC. It yields the protein CSARDRAGQYF.

This clone was seen a handful of times. The chain joins TRBV2 to TRBJ1-1; 9 nucleotides match TRBD1. Trimming took 4 bases from V and 5 from J; bases not matched to a gene: 8. CDR1 and CDR2 (germline): SNHLY, FYNNEI. The CDR3 is 15 amino acids. The CDR3 region is CASSAFPTGGTEAFF. Here the CDR3 DNA reads TGTGCCAGCAGTGCCTTTCCGACAGGGGGAACTGAAGCTTTCTTT.

The rearrangement links TRBV5-1 to TRBJ1-4; D is ambiguous. Germline CDR1 SGHRS, CDR2 YFSETQ. There are 14 residues in the CDR3. V was shortened by 0 bases and J by 8 bases, with 11 bases between the two germline ends. CDR3 nucleotides: TGCGCCAGCAGCTTGGGACGGGCGGGGGAAAAACTGTTTTTT. Its translation is CASSLGRAGEKLFF.

This sequence joins TRBV25-1 and TRBJ1-6, with D unresolved. The germline gives CDR1 MGHDK, CDR2 SYGVNS. Trimming took off 3 bases at V and 7 bases at J, with 10 bases between the two ends. CDR3 length: 14 residues. The CDR3 region is CASSDPGENSPLHF. The CDR3 DNA reads as TGTGCCAGCAGTGACCCTGGGGAAAATTCACCCCTCCACTTT.

The rearrangement links TRBV29-1 to TRBJ1-1, with D unresolved. CDR3 size: 12 residues. Trimming removed 7 bases at V and 8 bases at J, with 17 bases between. Germline V lookup: CDR1 SQVTM, CDR2 ANQGSEA. The CDR3 nucleotides are TGCAGCGCCAGCATAGCCAGGACGGAAGCTTTCTTT. Its translation is CSASIARTEAFF.

The V and J genes are TRBV10-3 and TRBJ2-2, with a weak D call TRBD1 (5 bases). CDR3 length: 15 amino acids. Trimming removed 3 bases at V and 0 bases at J, with 8 bases between. Germline lookup yields CDR1 ENHRY and CDR2 SYGVKD. For the CDR3, the DNA is TGTGCCATCAGTGACAGGGCCCCGAACACCGGGGAGCTGTTTTTT. Amino acid sequence: CAISDRAPNTGELFF.

The chain is built from TRBV7-9 and TRBJ1-1; tentative D call: TRBD1 (5 bases). The CDR3 loop spans 14 amino acids. V was clipped by 1 base and J by 1 base, with 7 bases between them. Germline CDR1 is SEHNR and CDR2 is FQNEAQ (reference sequence). CDR3 sequence reads: CASSLGQQNTEAFF. The CDR3, as DNA: TGTGCCAGCAGCTTAGGACAGCAGAACACTGAAGCTTTCTTT. The variable domain in full, with the rest retrieved from reference TRBV7-9 and TRBJ1-1, is DTGVSQNPRHKITKRGQNVTFRCDPISEHNRLYWYRQTLGQGPEFLTYFQNEAQLEKSRLLSDRFSAERPKGSFSTLEIQRTEQGDSAMYLCASSLGQQNTEAFFGQGTRLTVV.

V is TRBV6-5 and J is TRBJ1-1; a possible D gene is TRBD1 (6 bases). There are 13 residues in the CDR3. Germline CDR1 MNHEY, CDR2 SVGAGI. The ends were cut back, 2 bases at V and 5 bases at J, with 9 bases in the middle. The CDR3 sequence: CASSYEGETEAFF. In nucleotides, the CDR3 is TGTGCCAGCAGTTACGAGGGGGAAACTGAAGCTTTCTTT.